A single sample gave rise to the 12 T cell receptor beta chains below, sequenced in a study of hypomethylating agent response in myelodysplastic syndrome. Repertoires were generated with immunoSEQ multiplex PCR, while TCRdb's copy carries only in-frame clones and drops some. This sample yields nearly 2,000 clones, of which roughly 85% are seen a single time; approximately 24% belongs to the top ten. This sample comprised bone marrow, obtained before or after starting hypomethylating agent treatment for myelodysplastic syndrome (not recorded which). The receptor source for this set is a human donor with myelodysplastic syndrome.

The chain is built from TRBV5-1 and TRBJ2-1; TRBD1 matches 8 bases. V was pared by 3 bases and J by 6 bases, with 8 bases of the junction left unmatched. The CDR3 consists of 15 residues. Germline V gene data show CDR1 as SGHRS and CDR2 as YFSETQ. CDR3 sequence (DNA): TGCGCCAGCAGCTCACTTGAGGGGACAGGCAATGAGCAGTTCTTC. This gives the protein CASSSLEGTGNEQFF.

This sequence joins TRBV4-2 and TRBJ2-1; 8 bases line up with TRBD2. V was clipped by 4 bases and J by 4 bases; unmatched bases: 6. Germline-derived CDR1 and CDR2 are LGHNA and YNFKEQ. The CDR3 has 15 residues. The DNA for the CDR3 is TGTGCCAGCAGCCCCCGGGTAGCGGGGTACAATGAGCAGTTCTTC. It translates to CASSPRVAGYNEQFF.

The V and J genes are TRBV2 and TRBJ2-1, with 11 bases aligning to TRBD2. V shed 4 bases and J 9 bases; nucleotides not matched to a gene: 8. The CDR3 contains 15 residues. Germline CDR1 reads SNHLY; CDR2 reads FYNNEI. CDR3: CASSGLAGRLSEQFF. In DNA, the CDR3 is TGTGCCAGCAGTGGACTAGCGGGAAGGTTAAGTGAGCAGTTCTTC.

The V gene is TRBV27, the J gene TRBJ2-1, with 7 bases identical to TRBD1. The J segment lost 7 bases and the V segment lost 1 base, leaving 4 bases of the junction unmatched. This CDR3 comprises 14 residues. The V gene's germline CDR1 is MNHEY and CDR2 SMNVEV (reference sequence). For the CDR3, the DNA is TGTGCCAGCAGTTTATTGGGCAGGGGGAATGAGCAGTTCTTC. Translated, it gives CASSLLGRGNEQFF.

V is TRBV4-3 and J is TRBJ2-6, with TRBD1 matching over 9 bases. CDR1 and CDR2 (germline): LGHNA, YSLEER. Trimming removed 3 bases from V and 2 bases from J; junction bases left unmatched: 2. CDR3 size: 16 residues. For the CDR3, the DNA is TGCGCCAGCAGCCAGGACAGGGGAGCTGGGGCCAACGTCCTGACTTTC. Translated, it gives CASSQDRGAGANVLTF.

This clone appeared a single time. V gene TRBV19 combines with J gene TRBJ1-6, with TRBD1 matching 11 bases. The CDR3 contains 15 residues. V lost 8 bases, J lost 9 bases, and 9 bases stayed unmatched. Germline CDR1 is LNHDA and CDR2 is SQIVND (reference sequence). The CDR3 bases are TGTGCCAGTTCGTCACCCGGGACAGGGGGTTCACCCCTCCACTTT. Translated: CASSSPGTGGSPLHF.

This clone appeared a single time. The chain has TRBV11-2 and TRBJ1-3, with no clear D. This CDR3 comprises 15 residues. Trimming cost V 2 bases and J 0 bases, with 8 bases left between them. The V gene's germline CDR1 is SGHAT and CDR2 FQNNGV. The CDR3 protein is CASSLTRSSGNTIYF. In DNA form, the CDR3 reads TGTGCCAGCAGCTTAACGAGGAGCTCTGGAAACACCATATATTTT.

This chain connects TRBV5-1 to TRBJ2-1; the match to TRBD2 covers 13 bases. The CDR3 totals 16 residues. The germline CDR1 and CDR2 sequences are SGHRS and YFSETQ. J was trimmed by 5 bases and V by 3 bases; bases with no gene match: 5. CDR3 sequence: CASSSGLAGENNEQFF. The CDR3 DNA reads as TGCGCCAGCAGCTCCGGACTAGCGGGGGAGAACAATGAGCAGTTCTTC. Based on the CDR3 plus reference TRBV5-1 and TRBJ2-1, the full variable domain is KAGVTQTPRYLIKTRGQQVTLSCSPISGHRSVSWYQQTPGQGLQFLFEYFSETQRNKGNFPGRFSGRQFSNSRSEMNVSTLELGDSALYLCASSSGLAGENNEQFFGPGTRLTVL.

The chain recombines TRBV4-1 with TRBJ2-1; the D gene is possibly TRBD1 (6 bases). Trimming removed 5 bases from V and 5 bases from J, with 19 bases in between. The CDR3 loop spans 16 amino acids. Germline loops: CDR1 MGHRA, CDR2 YSYEKL. The CDR3 DNA reads as TGCGCCAGCAGCTCTCCTACCGCGACAGGACACAATGAGCAGTTCTTC. It codes for CASSSPTATGHNEQFF.

The rearrangement links TRBV14 to TRBJ2-1, with D hard to call. Germline CDR1 reads SGHDN; CDR2 reads FVKESK. The CDR3 consists of 13 residues. Trimming removed 4 bases at V and 3 bases at J, with 7 bases between. This chain's CDR3 is CASSPPDYNEQFF. The CDR3 DNA reads as TGTGCCAGCAGCCCCCCGGACTACAATGAGCAGTTCTTC.

V is TRBV29-1 and J is TRBJ2-7, with TRBD2 matching 8 bases. The trim removed 6 bases at V and 1 base at J, leaving 5 bases unmatched. This CDR3 region has 13 residues. Germline CDR1 SQVTM, CDR2 ANQGSEA. The CDR3: CSVVAGPSYEQYF. In DNA, the CDR3 is TGCAGCGTAGTAGCGGGACCTTCCTACGAGCAGTACTTC.

This clone was detected a few times. The rearrangement uses TRBV19 and TRBJ2-7; D might be TRBD2 (7 bases). V was trimmed by 7 bases and J by 2 bases, leaving 18 bases between them. The CDR3 is made up of 15 amino acids. Germline assignment: CDR1 LNHDA and CDR2 SQIVND (reference sequence). CDR3 coding DNA: TGTGCCAGTACCCCTGGAGGAGGGGGGGCCTACGAGCAGTACTTC. Translated: CASTPGGGGAYEQYF.